A selection of T cell receptor beta chains follows, all from one sample in a study of cytomegalovirus exposure and HLA in healthy donors. Measured with immunoSEQ multiplex PCR; TCRdb has only the in-frame clones, and not every one. Of under 60,000 clones in the sample, 60% to 85% were seen once. Material for sequencing was PBMCs. The receptors derive from a woman in her thirties or forties in good health and CMV-seropositive. Both conserved end residues are part of each CDR3. D genes are given only for firm matches. The size of a clone is reported for some rows only, either as once, few or many, or as a class for expanded clones.

>TRBJ1-2|.|.|TRBV9
CASSGMTEAGANYGYTF
TGTGCCAGCAGCGGAATGACAGAGGCAGGGGCGAACTATGGCTACACCTTC
>TRBJ2-7|.|.|TRBV12-5
CASGLFREKYF
TGTGCTAGTGGTTTGTTTCGGGAAAAGTACTTC
>TRBJ1-1|.|.|TRBV2
CASSYMRSGNTEAFF
TGTGCCAGCAGCTACATGCGGTCGGGAAACACTGAAGCTTTCTTT
>TRBJ1-4|.|.|TRBV5-8
CASSPYGGQINEKLFF
TGTGCCAGCAGCCCTTATGGCGGCCAAATCAATGAAAAACTGTTTTTT
>TRBJ2-1|.|.|TRBV30
CAWSVQLYNEQFF
TGTGCCTGGAGTGTTCAACTGTACAATGAGCAGTTCTTC
>TRBJ1-4|.|.|TRBV5-6
CASGQRDRHNEKLFF
TGTGCCAGCGGCCAGCGGGACCGTCATAATGAAAAACTGTTTTTT
>TRBJ1-5|.|few|TRBV4-2
CASSLDYSNQPQHF
TGTGCCAGCAGCCTAGACTATAGCAATCAGCCCCAGCATTTT
>TRBJ2-7|.|.|TRBV7-7
CASSPNGGWEQYF
TGTGCCAGCAGCCCGAATGGGGGGTGGGAGCAGTACTTC
>TRBJ2-7|.|.|TRBV30
CAFNRGSYEQYF
TGTGCCTTCAACCGGGGGTCCTACGAGCAGTACTTC
>TRBJ1-5|.|.|TRBV25-1
CASSDEYHRVHQPQHF
TGTGCCAGCAGTGACGAATATCATCGGGTTCATCAGCCCCAGCATTTT
>TRBJ1-6|.|.|TRBV2
CASSDEGNSPLHF
TGTGCCAGCAGTGATGAGGGAAATTCACCCCTCCACTTT
>TRBJ2-1|.|few|TRBV6-5
CASSTNRYDEQFF
TGTGCCAGCAGTACGAACCGCTACGATGAGCAGTTCTTC
>TRBJ2-5|.|few|TRBV9
CASSVDQPGVVGETQYF
TGTGCCAGCAGCGTAGATCAGCCAGGGGTGGTTGGAGAGACCCAGTACTTC
>TRBJ2-2|.|.|TRBV30
CARTRRDMTGELFF
TGTGCCCGCACCCGCCGGGACATGACAGGGGAGCTGTTTTTT
>TRBJ2-2|TRBD1|.|TRBV30
CAWKYRTGVGELFF
TGTGCCTGGAAGTACAGGACAGGGGTCGGGGAGCTGTTTTTT
>TRBJ2-1|TRBD2|.|TRBV29-1
CSVDSRAGGNEQFF
TGCAGCGTTGATAGCAGGGCGGGGGGGAATGAGCAGTTCTTC
>TRBJ1-2|TRBD1|once|TRBV5-1
CASSSAGTGSSGYTF
TGCGCCAGCAGCTCTGCCGGGACAGGGTCGTCAGGCTACACCTTC
>TRBJ2-5|.|.|TRBV7-9
CASSSTGTQETQYF
TGTGCCAGCAGCTCTACAGGGACCCAAGAGACCCAGTACTTC
>TRBJ2-7|.|.|TRBV6-1
CASSEAEQRIYEQYF
TGTGCCAGCAGTGAAGCGGAGCAGAGGATCTACGAGCAGTACTTC
>TRBJ1-2|TRBD1|few|TRBV7-9
CASSFFPLDRGSVGYTF
TGTGCCAGCAGCTTCTTCCCCCTGGACAGGGGGTCAGTCGGCTACACCTTC
>TRBJ2-1|.|.|TRBV6-4
CASSDSIRLRFYNEQFF
TGTGCCAGCAGTGACTCGATTCGACTCAGATTCTACAATGAGCAGTTCTTC
>TRBJ2-2|.|.|TRBV9
CASSREPQFTGELFF
TGTGCCAGCAGCAGAGAGCCACAGTTTACCGGGGAGCTGTTTTTT
>TRBJ1-2|.|once|TRBV19
CASRRTGWDYGYTF
TGTGCCAGTAGACGTACAGGATGGGACTATGGCTACACCTTC
>TRBJ1-1|TRBD1|.|TRBV10-1
CASSEGTGRAFF
TGCGCCAGCAGTGAGGGGACAGGGAGAGCTTTCTTT
>TRBJ2-7|.|.|TRBV6-1
CASSGGGNYEQYF
TGTGCCAGTAGTGGAGGGGGCAACTACGAGCAGTACTTC
>TRBJ2-3|TRBD2|.|TRBV10-1
CASSSSGGTDTQYF
TGCGCCAGCAGCTCTAGCGGGGGCACAGATACGCAGTATTTT
>TRBJ1-6|.|.|TRBV10-3
CAISESGGWELNSPLHF
TGTGCCATCAGTGAGTCTGGTGGGTGGGAGCTTAATTCACCCCTCCACTTT
>TRBJ2-7|TRBD2|few|TRBV6-6
CASSYSGGSYGEQYF
TGTGCCAGCAGTTACTCCGGGGGGAGCTACGGAGAGCAGTACTTC
>TRBJ1-5|.|.|TRBV19
CASSSGDSNQPQHF
TGTGCCAGTAGTAGTGGAGATAGCAATCAGCCCCAGCATTTT
>TRBJ1-2|.|few|TRBV2
CASSRTENGYTF
TGTGCCAGCAGTAGGACAGAAAATGGCTACACCTTC
>TRBJ1-6|.|few|TRBV9
CASSVRAGNSPLHF
TGTGCCAGCAGCGTAAGGGCAGGGAATTCACCCCTCCACTTT
>TRBJ2-7|.|.|TRBV11-2
CASSPLTISGTSPSYEQYF
TGTGCCAGCAGCCCTTTAACGATTTCCGGGACATCGCCCTCCTACGAGCAGTACTTC
>TRBJ1-1|.|.|TRBV5-4
CASSPNRKIEAFF
TGTGCCAGCAGCCCCAACAGGAAAATTGAAGCTTTCTTT
>TRBJ1-1|.|.|TRBV30
CAWRGDTINTEAFF
TGTGCCTGGAGGGGAGACACGATAAACACTGAAGCTTTCTTT
>TRBJ2-3|TRBD1|once|TRBV10-3
CAISERRKGGAGTDTQYF
TGTGCCATCAGTGAGAGACGAAAAGGGGGCGCGGGCACAGATACGCAGTATTTT
>TRBJ2-7|.|.|TRBV7-9
CASRYGQSDEQYF
TGTGCCAGCAGATACGGACAGAGCGACGAGCAGTACTTC
>TRBJ2-3|TRBD2|.|TRBV19
CASSPRTSGGADTQYF
TGTGCCAGTAGTCCTAGGACTAGCGGGGGGGCAGATACGCAGTATTTT
>TRBJ1-1|.|.|TRBV5-1
CASSVVGGWETEAFF
TGCGCCAGCAGCGTCGTGGGGGGTTGGGAAACTGAAGCTTTCTTT
>TRBJ1-4|.|.|TRBV18
CASSPAGTTNEKLFF
TGTGCCAGCTCACCGGCCGGGACAACTAATGAAAAACTGTTTTTT
>TRBJ2-7|TRBD1|.|TRBV29-1
CSVTGATYEQYF
TGCAGCGTAACAGGGGCGACCTACGAGCAGTACTTC